This T cell receptor (beta chain) was found in a study of T cells in women clearing cervical HPV infection. Study summary: Case blood was drawn when the lesion was first found; control blood after infection became undetectable. Case blood was drawn a median around 140 days after lesion detection. HLA type stays a possible confounder, typing being limited. Regarding the study as a whole: CIN3+ cases had significantly higher TCR richness than controls; evenness did not differ.

For this clone: The antigen is not known. The read finishes 3 residues shy of the CDR3 end, and the germline J gene is used to complete it.

Here immunoSEQ multiplex PCR was the method, and the copy in TCRdb shows in-frame clones only, minus some. Recorded here are around 39,000 clones; the top ten clones represent 6.4%. CDR1 SGHAT and CDR2 FQNNGV come from the germline V gene. V was shortened by 0 bases and J by 6 bases, with 9 bases between the two germline ends. The CDR3 loop spans 14 amino acids. The material sequenced was blood buffy coat. The receptor was derived from a woman aged 18 to 75 with a cervical HPV16 infection that either progressed to CIN3+ or cleared (not recorded which). V is TRBV11-2 and J is TRBJ2-4; D gene unclear. CDR3 residues: CASSLDVMRNIQYF. The DNA read from the CDR3 is TGTGCCAGCAGCTTAGATGTGATGCGAAACATT.